The rows below give T cell receptor beta chains drawn from one sample of a study of tumour-infiltrating T cells in Burkitt lymphoma. Only in-frame clones appear in the TCRdb table, and some are missing; sequencing was by immunoSEQ multiplex PCR. The sample consists of about 5,100 clones, approximately 11% of them appearing once. The sample comprised tumor tissue. All receptors come from a human donor with diffuse large B-cell lymphoma. CDR3s include the opening cysteine and the closing phenylalanine or tryptophan. The order of the fields is clone size, V gene, D gene, J gene, CDR3 protein, CDR3 DNA. The D gene is left open where the match is weak. A row's size may be missing; if present it is once, few, many or a size class.

few	TRBV5-6	TRBD2	TRBJ2-7	CASSPGGVYEQYF	TGTGCCAGCAGCCCGGGGGGAGTTTACGAGCAGTACTTC
few	TRBV5-1	-	TRBJ1-1	CASSGPRGGRAFF	TGCGCCAGCAGCGGACCCCGGGGGGGTAGAGCTTTCTTT
few	TRBV28	-	TRBJ2-7	CASSLGAGNSYEQYF	TGTGCCAGCAGTTTAGGGGCAGGGAATTCTTACGAGCAGTACTTC
-	TRBV29-1	-	TRBJ2-5	CSGGLGETQYF	TGCAGCGGGGGGCTCGGGGAGACCCAGTACTTC
few	TRBV7-9	-	TRBJ1-5	CASSYRDQPQHF	TGTGCCAGCAGCTACCGCGATCAGCCCCAGCATTTT
few	TRBV30	-	TRBJ2-1	CASRVWDNEQFF	TGTGCCAGCAGGGTGTGGGACAATGAGCAGTTCTTC
few	TRBV5-4	TRBD1	TRBJ1-6	CASSFRGSNSPLHF	TGTGCCAGCAGCTTCAGGGGGAGTAATTCACCCCTCCACTTT
few	TRBV7-2	TRBD2	TRBJ2-3	CASSLGLLAGGTDTQYF	TGTGCCAGCAGCTTAGGTTTACTAGCGGGGGGCACAGATACGCAGTATTTT
-	TRBV28	-	TRBJ2-7	CASSQGPLLYEQYF	TGTGCCAGCAGCCAAGGACCCCTACTCTACGAGCAGTACTTC
few	TRBV19	-	TRBJ2-1	CASSWGLSYNEQFF	TGTGCCAGTAGTTGGGGGTTGTCCTACAATGAGCAGTTCTTC
-	TRBV5-1	TRBD1	TRBJ1-6	CASSWGTGENSPLHF	TGCGCCAGCAGCTGGGGGACAGGGGAGAATTCACCCCTCCACTTT
few	TRBV5-5	TRBD1	TRBJ1-1	CASSLWDRGFTEAFF	TGTGCCAGCAGCCTGTGGGACAGGGGGTTTACTGAAGCTTTCTTT
-	TRBV7-6	-	TRBJ2-7	CASSLGTQGVEQYF	TGTGCCAGCAGCTTAGGAACCCAGGGAGTCGAGCAGTACTTC
few	TRBV27	TRBD1	TRBJ2-7	CASSKQGAHYEQYF	TGTGCCAGCAGTAAACAGGGGGCGCATTACGAGCAGTACTTC
-	TRBV14	-	TRBJ1-2	CASSQVAGNSYGYTF	TGTGCCAGCAGCCAAGTAGCAGGGAATTCCTATGGCTACACCTTC
few	TRBV6-6	-	TRBJ2-1	CASSSQGLQFF	TGTGCCAGCAGTTCCCAGGGGCTGCAGTTCTTC
-	TRBV5-1	TRBD2	TRBJ2-3	CASSPGGSGGNTQYF	TGCGCCAGCAGCCCGGGGGGTAGCGGGGGAAATACGCAGTATTTT
-	TRBV27	-	TRBJ2-7	CASRRPHASSYEQYF	TGTGCCAGCAGGCGTCCCCATGCTAGCTCCTACGAGCAGTACTTC